The 29 T cell receptor beta chains below all came from one sample that was sequenced in a study of T cell clonality in common variable immunodeficiency. Notes on the study in general: Reportedly, TCR beta sequences from common variable immunodeficiency showed fewer deletions and N-nucleotide insertions.

Assay used: immunoSEQ multiplex PCR; TCRdb lists only in-frame clones, some missing. Recorded here are 25,000 to 30,000 clones, none singletons. The antigens of these receptors remain unknown. Material: peripheral blood mononuclear cells. The receptors come from a human donor with common variable immunodeficiency.

This clone has more than one count but fewer than ten. CDR3: CASTKGAWVTEAFF. The CDR3 bases that were read are TGTGCCAGCACCAAGGGGGCATGGGTAACTGAA. This chain joins TRBV7-9 and TRBJ1-1; 7 bases align to TRBD1. The read stops 3 residues short of the end of the CDR3; the missing end is completed from the germline J gene. Germline V gives CDR1 SEHNR, CDR2 FQNEAQ (reference sequence). Trimming at V came to 7 bases and at J to 5 bases, leaving 10 bases not matched to a gene. This CDR3 has 14 residues. The full variable domain, completed using reference TRBV7-9 and TRBJ1-1, is DTGVSQNPRHKITKRGQNVTFRCDPISEHNRLYWYRQTLGQGPEFLTYFQNEAQLEKSRLLSDRFSAERPKGSFSTLEIQRTEQGDSAMYLCASTKGAWVTEAFFGQGTRLTVV.

With respect to this clone: Sequencing ends 3 residues short of the CDR3 end; the germline J gene provides the rest. This rearrangement joins TRBV19 to TRBJ2-3, with 8 bases lining up with TRBD2. The CDR3 runs 17 residues. The ends lost 6 bases at V and 3 bases at J; junction bases unmatched: 14. Germline V gene data show CDR1 as LNHDA and CDR2 as SQIVND (reference sequence). CDR3 DNA, as far as it was read: TGTGCCAGTAGCCGAACCACCGGGACTAGTTTTACAGATACG. Translating gives CASSRTTGTSFTDT. The full CDR3 protein reads CASSRTTGTSFTDTQYF.

This clone was seen at least ten times. Coverage ceases 3 residues before the CDR3 finishes, and the germline J gene fills in the end. The V gene is TRBV29-1, the J gene TRBJ1-1; tentative D call: TRBD1 (6 bases). Trimming cost V 7 bases and J 2 bases, with 8 bases left between them. CDR1 and CDR2 from the germline V gene are SQVTM and ANQGSEA. This CDR3 is built from 11 residues. The CDR3 protein is CSAGENTEAFF. The CDR3 bases that were read are TGCAGCGCAGGGGAAAACACTGAA. Supplemented by reference TRBV29-1 and TRBJ1-1, the full variable domain reads SAVISQKPSRDICQRGTSLTIQCQVDSQVTMMFWYRQQPGQSLTLIATANQGSEATYESGFVIDKFPISRPNLTFSTLTVSNMSPEDSSIYLCSAGENTEAFFGQGTRLTVV.

With respect to this clone: Read data end 3 residues before the CDR3 end; the end is taken from the germline J gene. The V and J genes are TRBV7-2 and TRBJ1-1; possible D gene TRBD1, 6 bases. The CDR3 is made up of 15 amino acids. Trimming removed 2 bases from V and 0 bases from J, with 10 bases in between. Germline loops: CDR1 SGHTA, CDR2 FQGNSA. CDR3 sequence: CASSLYQGLNTEAFF. CDR3 DNA, as far as it was read: TGTGCCAGCAGCTTATATCAGGGGTTGAACACTGAA.

This clone was picked up a small number of times. The CDR3 end lies 3 residues beyond the end of the read and is filled in from the germline J gene. The rearrangement links TRBV30 to TRBJ2-3; D gene uncertain. The length of the CDR3 is 15 residues. Trimming removed 0 bases at V and 2 bases at J, with 12 bases between. Per germline, CDR1 GTSNPN and CDR2 SVGIG (reference sequence). The sequenced part of the CDR3 DNA is TGTGCCTGGAGTGTACCCAGAAAGGTCACAGATACG. Protein product: CAWSVPRKVTDT. The full CDR3 protein is CAWSVPRKVTDTQYF.

This clone was seen a handful of times. The CDR3 end is not reached by the read, which stops 3 residues before it; the germline J gene fills it in. This sequence joins TRBV5-1 and TRBJ1-6; a possible D gene is TRBD1 (6 bases). From germline, CDR1 is SGHRS and CDR2 YFSETQ. With 5 bases removed from V and 7 bases from J, the gap between germline ends came to 10 bases. The CDR3 is 13 amino acids. The CDR3 DNA, read in part, is TGCGCCAGCAGATCAGGGGAGAATTCACCC. Encoded protein: CASRSGENSP. The entire CDR3 protein reads CASRSGENSPLHF.

Notes on this clone: The read halts 3 residues ahead of the CDR3 end, with the missing end drawn from the germline J gene. The genes are TRBV10-3 and TRBJ2-5, with 8 bases identical to TRBD1. The J segment lost 4 bases and the V segment lost 0 bases, leaving 4 bases of the junction unmatched. CDR1 and CDR2 from the germline V gene are ENHRY and SYGVKD. The CDR3 is 15 residues long. The sequenced part of the CDR3 DNA is TGTGCCATCAGTGAGTCGACAGGGGTCTTAGAGACC. It translates to CAISESTGVLET. The entire CDR3 protein is CAISESTGVLETQYF.

This clone has just a few counts. The CDR3 is cut off 3 residues early in the read; its end comes from the germline J gene. This chain uses TRBV7-6 with TRBJ1-3; a possible D gene is TRBD1 (5 bases). V was clipped by 6 bases and J by 0 bases, with 12 bases between them. CDR1 is SGHVS and CDR2 is FNYEAQ in the germline V gene. CDR3 length: 15 residues. The DNA read from the CDR3 is TGTGCCAGCAGTCCCTGGGGGGACTCTGGAAACACC. It codes for CASSPWGDSGNT. The whole CDR3 reads CASSPWGDSGNTIYF.

With respect to this clone: With the read ending 3 residues before the CDR3 end, the germline J gene is used to fill in that end. The chain links TRBV18 to TRBJ1-1, with a possible D match to TRBD1 (5 bases). The CDR3 is made up of 16 amino acids. Trimming shortened V by 6 bases and J by 0 bases, and 17 bases separated the two germline ends. Germline loops: CDR1 KGHSH, CDR2 LQKENI. CDR3 loop: CASSPMSGRMNTEAFF. Incomplete CDR3 DNA: TGTGCCAGCTCCCCTATGTCAGGGCGGATGAACACTGAA.

About this clone itself: The DNA ends 3 residues before the CDR3 does, and the rest of the CDR3 is filled in from the germline J gene. This chain connects TRBV7-8 to TRBJ1-2; possible D gene TRBD1, 5 bases. Germline-derived CDR1 and CDR2 are SGHVS and FQNEAQ. The ends were cut back, 1 base at V and 2 bases at J, with 11 bases in the middle. The length of the CDR3 is 15 residues. CDR3 sequence reads: CASSLVGPGNYGYTF. Partial CDR3 DNA: TGTGCCAGCAGCTTAGTGGGTCCAGGGAACTATGGC.

This clone was picked up many times. The read stops 3 residues short of the end of the CDR3; the missing end is completed from the germline J gene. The V call is TRBV5-4, the J call TRBJ2-7; 8 nucleotides line up with TRBD1. Trimming removed 4 bases from V and 4 bases from J; junction bases left unmatched: 7. The CDR3 is 14 residues long. CDR1 and CDR2 (germline): SGHNT, YYREEE (reference sequence). CDR3 bases read: TGTGCCAGCAGCCCGGACAGGGTCGGGTACGAG. Its translation: CASSPDRVGYE. The whole CDR3 protein reads CASSPDRVGYEQYF.

As to this clone: The read ends 3 residues before the CDR3 terminus; that terminus is restored from the germline J gene. The chain links TRBV11-3 to TRBJ2-5, with 7 nucleotides matching TRBD1. The CDR3 runs to 13 residues. Trimming cost V 3 bases and J 5 bases; bases outside gene matches: 3. CDR1 is SGHNT and CDR2 is YENEEA in the germline V gene. Partial CDR3 DNA: TGTGCCAGCAGCTTGGGACAGTCGGAGACC. Protein sequence: CASSLGQSET. In full, the CDR3 is CASSLGQSETQYF.

As concerns this clone: The read terminates 3 residues ahead of where the CDR3 ends, so the germline J gene completes it. The chain combines TRBV19 with TRBJ1-5, with D perhaps TRBD1 (6 bases). Germline CDR1 is LNHDA and CDR2 is SQIVND (reference sequence). This CDR3 comprises 15 residues. The V gene lost 2 bases and the J gene lost 5 bases, with 13 bases spanning the gap. CDR3 region: CASSIKQGWYQPQHF. CDR3 bases read: TGTGCCAGTAGTATAAAACAGGGATGGTATCAGCCC.

This clone has only a few counts. The read ends 3 residues shy of where the CDR3 ends; the end is completed using the germline J gene. V gene TRBV7-9 combines with J gene TRBJ1-4; the match to TRBD1 covers 8 bases. The CDR3 loop spans 14 amino acids. Unmatched junction bases numbered 4, after V lost 5 bases and J lost 5 bases. Germline V lookup: CDR1 SEHNR, CDR2 FQNEAQ (reference sequence). The covered CDR3 bases are TGTGCCAGCAGCCACAGGGGGTTGAATGAAAAA. Translated: CASSHRGLNEK. The whole CDR3 protein reads CASSHRGLNEKLFF.

In its sample, this clone was seen many times. Read sequence stops 3 residues before the CDR3 end, and the germline J gene provides the missing end. The J gene is TRBJ2-2, the V gene TRBV20-1; 7 bases fit TRBD1. Trimming at V came to 5 bases and at J to 0 bases, leaving 6 bases not matched to a gene. Germline CDR1 reads DFQATT; CDR2 reads SNEGSKA (reference sequence). The CDR3 has 15 amino acids. The part of the CDR3 DNA that was read is TGCAGTGCTTTCACAGGGGCTGCGAACACCGGGGAG. It codes for CSAFTGAANTGE. The entire CDR3 sequence reads CSAFTGAANTGELFF.

This clone was seen a handful of times. The missing CDR3 end, 3 residues past where the read stops, is filled in from the germline J gene. The chain links TRBV18 to TRBJ2-3, with a weak D call TRBD1 (6 bases). The V end lost 6 bases, the J end lost 1 base, and 14 bases lay between the germline ends. CDR1 is KGHSH and CDR2 is LQKENI in the germline V gene. The CDR3 sequence is 15 residues long. The CDR3 reads CASSGADQRTDTQYF. CDR3 bases read: TGTGCCAGCTCGGGGGCCGACCAACGCACAGATACG.

A remark on this clone: The read is 3 residues too short to cover the CDR3 end, so that end is filled in from the germline J gene. The chain recombines TRBV20-1 with TRBJ1-6; D is unresolved. The CDR3 has 15 amino acids. Per germline, CDR1 DFQATT and CDR2 SNEGSKA (reference sequence). Trimming took off 4 bases at V and 1 base at J, with 11 bases between the two ends. This CDR3 reads CSATDRGSYNSPLHF. CDR3 bases read: TGCAGTGCTACTGATCGGGGTTCCTATAATTCACCC.

This clone was seen more than once but under ten times. The DNA ends 3 residues before the CDR3 does, and the rest of the CDR3 is filled in from the germline J gene. The chain couples TRBV2 to TRBJ2-7, with D possibly being TRBD1 (6 bases). Between the trimmed V and J ends, which lost 6 bases and 0 bases, there was a span of 12 bases. The CDR3 runs to 14 residues. The germline V gene encodes CDR1 SNHLY and CDR2 FYNNEI. The sequenced CDR3 bases are TGTGCCAGCAGGGACAGTTCTCACTCCTACGAG. It is translated as CASRDSSHSYE. The whole CDR3 sequence is CASRDSSHSYEQYF.

The DNA read from the CDR3 is TGTGCCAGCAGCCCGAACAGGGGACCCTACGAG. This translates into CASSPNRGPYE. The whole CDR3 reads CASSPNRGPYEQYF. The rearrangement joins TRBV7-9 to TRBJ2-7, with 7 bases aligning to TRBD1. The CDR3 end lies 3 residues beyond the end of the read and is filled in from the germline J gene. This CDR3 has 14 amino acids. V lost 5 bases to trimming and J lost 2 bases; unmatched junction nucleotides: 6. Germline V gene data show CDR1 as SEHNR and CDR2 as FQNEAQ (reference sequence).

This clone was found many times. The sequenced fragment ends 3 residues before the CDR3 boundary, so the rest is inferred from the germline J gene. This chain links TRBV19 with TRBJ1-2; 9 bases match TRBD1. The CDR3 runs to 17 residues. Trimming at V came to 6 bases and at J to 4 bases, leaving 15 bases not matched to a gene. Germline assignment: CDR1 LNHDA and CDR2 SQIVND (reference sequence). The sequenced part of the CDR3 DNA is TGTGCCAGTAGAAATTCGGGAGGACAGGGGAAATTCTATGGC. Amino acids: CASRNSGGQGKFYG. The CDR3 in its entirety is CASRNSGGQGKFYGYTF.

In its sample, this clone was seen a few times. The CDR3 is CASSQPGQGANEQYF. CDR3 DNA, as far as it was read: TGTGCCAGCTCACAGCCGGGACAGGGGGCGAACGAG. The V and J genes are TRBV18 and TRBJ2-7; TRBD1 aligns across 12 bases. The CDR3 end falls 3 residues outside the read, so it is completed with the germline J gene. Looked up from germline, CDR1 is KGHSH and CDR2 is LQKENI. The CDR3 loop spans 15 amino acids. V was clipped by 4 bases and J by 5 bases; unmatched bases: 6.

The sample holds many counts of this clone. The CDR3 end lies 3 residues beyond the end of the read and is filled in from the germline J gene. This chain links TRBV20-1 with TRBJ2-3, with a possible D match to TRBD2 (6 bases). V gave up 3 bases and J gave up 4 bases, with 20 bases separating them. The CDR3 is made up of 16 amino acids. Germline lookup yields CDR1 DFQATT and CDR2 SNEGSKA (reference sequence). The CDR3: CSASHPGGGGADTQYF. CDR3 DNA (partial): TGCAGTGCTAGCCACCCCGGAGGAGGAGGGGCAGATACG.

This clone was counted a few times. Read coverage stops 3 residues before the CDR3 terminus; the germline J gene supplies the remainder. This chain joins TRBV19 and TRBJ2-1, with D tentatively TRBD1 (6 bases). CDR3 length: 15 residues. CDR1 is LNHDA and CDR2 is SQIVND in the germline V gene (reference sequence). V gave up 8 bases and J gave up 1 base, with 15 bases separating them. CDR3 DNA, as far as it was read: TGTGCCAGTGGGGTGGGGGCCGCGTCCTACAATGAG. Encoded protein: CASGVGAASYNE. The CDR3 in its entirety is CASGVGAASYNEQFF.

Concerning this clone: The CDR3 goes on 3 residues after the read ends, and that part is filled in from the germline J gene. The rearrangement uses TRBV20-1 and TRBJ2-1; 8 bases agree with TRBD2. The CDR3 loop spans 12 amino acids. Germline assignment: CDR1 DFQATT and CDR2 SNEGSKA (reference sequence). Trimming removed 3 bases from V and 8 bases from J; junction bases left unmatched: 3. The CDR3 protein is CSASGGADEQFF. The part of the CDR3 DNA that was read is TGCAGTGCTAGCGGGGGGGCCGATGAG.

This clone was detected ten times or more. Read data end 3 residues before the CDR3 end; the end is taken from the germline J gene. The chain links TRBV7-3 to TRBJ2-1; weak D call: TRBD2 (7 bases). The CDR3 is made up of 17 amino acids. Trimming removed 4 bases at V and 0 bases at J, with 16 bases between. CDR1 and CDR2 (germline): SGHTA, FQGTGA. The CDR3 reads CASSSSGGPSSYNEQFF. The sequenced CDR3 bases are TGTGCCAGCAGCTCGTCCGGGGGGCCTAGCTCCTACAATGAG.

This clone was seen ten or more times. The CDR3 end lies 3 residues beyond the end of the read and is filled in from the germline J gene. The genes are TRBV23-1 and TRBJ1-1, with D maybe TRBD1 (6 bases). TRBV23-1 is labeled an ORF, and its function is uncertain. The V and J ends lost 8 bases and 3 bases respectively, with 16 bases between them. The CDR3 is 14 amino acids. CDR3 sequence reads: CASAGRGKYTEAFF. The sequenced part of the CDR3 DNA is TGCGCCAGCGCGGGCAGGGGCAAATACACTGAA.

A word on this clone: The CDR3 end falls 3 residues outside the read, so it is completed with the germline J gene. The chain employs TRBV20-1 and TRBJ1-4, with D tentatively TRBD1 (5 bases). V was clipped by 1 base and J by 8 bases, with 17 bases between them. There are 15 residues in the CDR3. CDR1 DFQATT and CDR2 SNEGSKA come from the germline V gene (reference sequence). This chain's CDR3 is CSARARGQGGEKLFF. CDR3 DNA, as far as it was read: TGCAGTGCTAGAGCAAGAGGGCAGGGCGGCGAAAAA.

A few counts support this clone. The read ends 3 residues shy of where the CDR3 ends; the end is completed using the germline J gene. The rearrangement links TRBV7-9 to TRBJ1-2; 11 nucleotides align to TRBD1. Germline-derived CDR1 and CDR2 are SEHNR and FQNEAQ (reference sequence). The CDR3 runs to 15 residues. The trim removed 5 bases at V and 4 bases at J, leaving 6 bases unmatched. The part of the CDR3 DNA that was read is TGTGCCAGCAGCCCAGGACAGGGGGCGGGCTATGGC. Amino acid sequence: CASSPGQGAGYG. The full CDR3 reads CASSPGQGAGYGYTF.

This clone has only a few counts. Read coverage stops 3 residues before the CDR3 terminus; the germline J gene supplies the remainder. The gene calls are TRBV7-2 and TRBJ1-1, with a tentative D call TRBD1 (5 bases). The CDR3 extends over 14 amino acids. The ends were cut back, 1 base at V and 6 bases at J, with 12 bases in the middle. The germline V gene has CDR1 SGHTA and CDR2 FQGNSA. CDR3 sequence: CASSLVSGVAEAFF. CDR3 DNA (partial): TGTGCCAGCAGCTTAGTATCGGGGGTAGCTGAA.